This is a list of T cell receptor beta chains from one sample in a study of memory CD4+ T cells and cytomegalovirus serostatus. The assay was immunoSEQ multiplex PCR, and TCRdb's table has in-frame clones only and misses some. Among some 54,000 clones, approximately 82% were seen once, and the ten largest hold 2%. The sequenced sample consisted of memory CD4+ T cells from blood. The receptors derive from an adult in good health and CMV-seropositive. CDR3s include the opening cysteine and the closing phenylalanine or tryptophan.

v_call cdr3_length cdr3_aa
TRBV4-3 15 CASSHRDRVTGELFF
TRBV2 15 CASSEAIVGREIQYF
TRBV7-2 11 CASSFGETQYF
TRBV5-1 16 CASSLGTGATNEKLFF
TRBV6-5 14 CASSLTRGNSPLHF
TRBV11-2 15 CASSSGTGYTGELFF
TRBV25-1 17 CASSESGTSYTFYGYTF
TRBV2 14 CATRPPRATGELFF
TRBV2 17 CASSDWTSGGEQETQYF
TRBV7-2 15 CASSPGRDKTYEQYF
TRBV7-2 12 CASSPWQETQYF
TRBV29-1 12 CSASTDQHEQYF
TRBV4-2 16 CASSQDGTGSSYEQYF
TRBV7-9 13 CASSSSGLYGYTF
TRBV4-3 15 CASSQDVNSGNTIYF
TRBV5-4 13 CASGIAGVHEQYF
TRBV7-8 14 CASTNYDTLTEAFF
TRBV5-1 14 CASSLQGMNSPLHF
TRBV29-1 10 CSVEVNEQFF
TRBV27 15 CASSLLAGSTDTQYF
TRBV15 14 CATSREGMSVEAFF
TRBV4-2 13 CASSQREHNEQFF
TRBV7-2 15 CASSVGGGAKNIQYF
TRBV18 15 CASSPGQGDRYGYTF
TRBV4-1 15 CASSPLGDPGEKLFF
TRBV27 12 CARQDGNSPLHF
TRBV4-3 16 CASSRRVSGDSYEQYF
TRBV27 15 CARGLGDRVNEKLFF
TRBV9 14 CASSVGATKNIQYF
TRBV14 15 CASSQEVSPLGGYTF
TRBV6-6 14 CASSPGTVYNEQFF
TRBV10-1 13 CASSLQTNTEAFF
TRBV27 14 CASSLWGSYNEQFF
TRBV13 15 CASSLGWGSSYEQYF
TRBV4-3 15 CASSPGDREDEKLFF
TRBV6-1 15 CASMWVAGGIDTQYF
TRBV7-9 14 CASSLLGGGDTQYF
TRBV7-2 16 CASSSIFGTENEKLFF
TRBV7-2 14 CASSFSGSGYEQYF
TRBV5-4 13 CASSLVGLRGYTF
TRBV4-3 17 CASSQAQQGFGANVLTF
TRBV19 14 CASRETPMNTEAFF
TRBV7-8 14 CASSLAHSSYEQYF
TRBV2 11 CASSELYGYTF
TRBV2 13 CASRSGYTDTQYF
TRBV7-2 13 CASSPYSNQPQHF
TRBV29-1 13 CSVATGGAYEQYF
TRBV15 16 CATSRDPSGLGNTIYF
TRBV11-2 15 CASSPLAGFQETQYF
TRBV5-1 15 CASSLSQGAYNEQFF
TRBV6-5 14 CASSLSAGFDGYTF
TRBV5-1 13 CASSWDVQETQYF
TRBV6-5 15 CASRFGTSFYNEQFF